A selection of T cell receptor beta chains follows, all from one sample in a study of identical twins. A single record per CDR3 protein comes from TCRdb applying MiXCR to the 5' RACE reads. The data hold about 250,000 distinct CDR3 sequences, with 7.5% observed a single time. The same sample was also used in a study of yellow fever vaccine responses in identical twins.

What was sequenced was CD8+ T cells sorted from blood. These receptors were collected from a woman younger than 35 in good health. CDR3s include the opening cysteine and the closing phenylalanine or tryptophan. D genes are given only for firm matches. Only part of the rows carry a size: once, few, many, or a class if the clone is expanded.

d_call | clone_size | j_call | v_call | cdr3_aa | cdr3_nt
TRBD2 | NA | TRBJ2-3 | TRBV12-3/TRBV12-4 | CASRAGGNTDTQYF | TGTGCCAGCAGGGCGGGAGGTAACACAGATACGCAGTATTTT
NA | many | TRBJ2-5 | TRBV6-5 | CASSYSRVALGIRETQYF | TGTGCCAGCAGTTACTCCCGTGTAGCGTTGGGGATTCGAGAGACCCAGTACTTC
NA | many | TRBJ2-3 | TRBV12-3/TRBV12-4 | CASRREADTQYF | TGTGCCAGCAGGCGAGAGGCGGATACGCAGTATTTT
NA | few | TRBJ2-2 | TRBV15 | CATSRGYGGDYSGELFF | TGTGCCACCAGCAGAGGATATGGAGGGGATTACTCCGGGGAGCTGTTTTTT
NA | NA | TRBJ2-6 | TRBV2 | CASSESSGANVLTF | TGTGCCAGCAGTGAGAGCTCTGGGGCCAACGTCCTGACTTTC
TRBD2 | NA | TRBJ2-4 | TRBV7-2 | CASSPPGLAGGDIQYF | TGTGCCAGCAGCCCCCCCGGACTAGCGGGAGGAGACATTCAGTACTTC
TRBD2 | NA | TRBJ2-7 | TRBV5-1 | CASSSQRESYGEQYF | TGCGCCAGCAGCTCCCAGCGGGAGTCATATGGCGAGCAGTACTTC
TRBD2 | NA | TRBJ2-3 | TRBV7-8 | CASSLGGREQGDTQYF | TGTGCCAGCAGCTTAGGTGGGCGGGAGCAGGGAGATACGCAGTATTTT
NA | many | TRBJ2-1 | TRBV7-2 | CASSFWGAYNEQFF | TGTGCCAGCAGCTTTTGGGGAGCCTACAATGAGCAGTTCTTC
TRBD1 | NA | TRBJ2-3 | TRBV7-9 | CVSSLRDRVGTDTQYF | TGTGTCAGCAGCCTCCGGGACAGGGTAGGCACAGATACGCAGTATTTT
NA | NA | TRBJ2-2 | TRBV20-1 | CSASSSNTGELFF | TGCAGTGCTAGCAGTAGTAATACCGGGGAGCTGTTTTTT
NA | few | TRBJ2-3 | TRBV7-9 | CASTETGASTDTQYF | TGTGCCAGCACCGAAACGGGGGCTAGCACAGATACGCAGTATTTT
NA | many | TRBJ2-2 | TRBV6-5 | CASSYGSTGELFF | TGTGCCAGCAGTTACGGCAGCACCGGGGAGCTGTTTTTT
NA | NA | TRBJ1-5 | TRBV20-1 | CSARGGRDIGQPQHF | TGCAGTGCTAGGGGTGGCCGGGACATCGGGCAGCCCCAGCATTTT
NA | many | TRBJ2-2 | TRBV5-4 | CASSLGHPGPTGELFF | TGTGCCAGCAGCCTGGGACACCCGGGACCCACCGGGGAGCTGTTTTTT
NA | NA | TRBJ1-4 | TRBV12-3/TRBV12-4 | CASSLLNSEKLFF | TGTGCCAGCAGTCTGTTGAATAGCGAAAAACTGTTTTTT
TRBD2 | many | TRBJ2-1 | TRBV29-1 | CSVDPGLAGYNEQFF | TGCAGCGTTGACCCGGGACTAGCGGGTTACAATGAGCAGTTCTTC
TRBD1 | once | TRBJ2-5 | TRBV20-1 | CSARGDRGITQETQYF | TGCAGTGCTAGGGGGGACAGGGGAATAACCCAAGAGACCCAGTACTTC
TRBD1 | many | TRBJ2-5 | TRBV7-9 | CASSEWDSQETQYF | TGTGCCAGCAGCGAATGGGACAGCCAAGAGACCCAGTACTTC
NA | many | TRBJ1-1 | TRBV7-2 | CASRIGVNTEAFF | TGTGCCAGCAGAATAGGGGTGAACACTGAAGCTTTCTTT
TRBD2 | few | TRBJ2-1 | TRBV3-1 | CASSQRPSGSSYNEQFF | TGTGCCAGCAGCCAGCGCCCTAGCGGGAGTTCCTACAATGAGCAGTTCTTC
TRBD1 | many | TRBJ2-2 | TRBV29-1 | CSVGTGITGELFF | TGCAGCGTGGGGACAGGGATCACCGGGGAGCTGTTTTTT
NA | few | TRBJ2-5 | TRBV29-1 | CSVGGGIQETQYF | TGCAGCGTTGGTGGCGGGATCCAAGAGACCCAGTACTTC
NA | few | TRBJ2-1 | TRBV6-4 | CASSPQQESHEQFF | TGTGCCAGCAGCCCCCAGCAGGAGTCCCATGAGCAGTTCTTC
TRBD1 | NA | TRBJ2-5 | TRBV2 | CASSERTGIEETQYF | TGTGCCAGCAGTGAAAGGACAGGGATCGAGGAGACCCAGTACTTC
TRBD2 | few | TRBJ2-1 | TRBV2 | CAVLAGGRYNEQFF | TGTGCCGTCCTAGCGGGGGGGCGCTACAATGAGCAGTTCTTC
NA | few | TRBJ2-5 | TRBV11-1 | CASSSTIGDGWVRETQYF | TGTGCCAGCAGCTCAACCATAGGAGACGGATGGGTTCGGGAGACCCAGTACTTC
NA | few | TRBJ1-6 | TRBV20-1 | CSARGVDNSPLHF | TGCAGTGCTAGAGGGGTGGATAATTCACCCCTCCACTTT
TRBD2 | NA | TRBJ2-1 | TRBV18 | CASSPRTSGSGNNEQFF | TGTGCCAGCTCACCAAGGACTAGCGGGAGTGGAAACAATGAGCAGTTCTTC
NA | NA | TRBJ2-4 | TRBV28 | CASTPESLAKNIQYF | TGTGCCAGCACCCCGGAAAGTCTAGCCAAAAACATTCAGTACTTC
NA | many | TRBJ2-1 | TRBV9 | CASGQHEQFF | TGTGCCAGCGGCCAGCATGAGCAGTTCTTC
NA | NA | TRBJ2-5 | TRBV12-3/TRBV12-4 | CASSPLRRETQYF | TGTGCCAGCAGCCCCCTGAGGAGGGAGACCCAGTACTTC
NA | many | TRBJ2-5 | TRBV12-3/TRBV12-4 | CASSPNEETQYF | TGTGCCAGCAGTCCTAATGAAGAGACCCAGTACTTC
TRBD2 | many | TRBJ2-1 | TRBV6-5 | CASSYRTSGRVLYNEQFF | TGTGCCAGCAGTTATCGGACTAGCGGGAGGGTCCTTTACAATGAGCAGTTCTTC
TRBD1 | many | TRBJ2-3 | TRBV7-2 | CASSRRQGRPSDTQYF | TGTGCCAGCAGCCGCAGACAGGGGCGGCCCTCCGATACGCAGTATTTT
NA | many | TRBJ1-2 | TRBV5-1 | CASSLDRSYGYTF | TGCGCCAGCAGTCTTGACAGGTCCTATGGCTACACCTTC
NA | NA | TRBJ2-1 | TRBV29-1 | CSVEDLSEGEIRSEQFF | TGCAGCGTTGAAGATTTGTCTGAGGGTGAGATTAGGAGTGAGCAGTTCTTC
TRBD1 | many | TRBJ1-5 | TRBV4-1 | CASSQPTGDQPQHF | TGCGCCAGCAGCCAACCGACAGGGGATCAGCCCCAGCATTTT
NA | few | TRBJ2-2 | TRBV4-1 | CASSQDWRDTHTGELFF | TGCGCCAGCAGCCAAGATTGGAGGGACACCCACACCGGGGAGCTGTTTTTT